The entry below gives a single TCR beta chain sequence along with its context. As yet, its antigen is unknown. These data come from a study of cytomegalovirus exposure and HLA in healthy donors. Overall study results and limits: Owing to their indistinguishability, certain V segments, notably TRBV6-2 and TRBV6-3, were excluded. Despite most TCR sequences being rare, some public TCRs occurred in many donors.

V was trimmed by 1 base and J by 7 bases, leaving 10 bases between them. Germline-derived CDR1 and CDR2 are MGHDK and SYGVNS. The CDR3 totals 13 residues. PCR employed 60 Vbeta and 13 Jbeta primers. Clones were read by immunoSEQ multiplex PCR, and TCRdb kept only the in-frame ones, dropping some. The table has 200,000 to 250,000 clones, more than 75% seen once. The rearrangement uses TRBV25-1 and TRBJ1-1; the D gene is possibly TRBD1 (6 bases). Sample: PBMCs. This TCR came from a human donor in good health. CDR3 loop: CASSELDRLEAFF. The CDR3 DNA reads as TGTGCCAGCAGTGAATTGGACAGACTTGAAGCTTTCTTT.